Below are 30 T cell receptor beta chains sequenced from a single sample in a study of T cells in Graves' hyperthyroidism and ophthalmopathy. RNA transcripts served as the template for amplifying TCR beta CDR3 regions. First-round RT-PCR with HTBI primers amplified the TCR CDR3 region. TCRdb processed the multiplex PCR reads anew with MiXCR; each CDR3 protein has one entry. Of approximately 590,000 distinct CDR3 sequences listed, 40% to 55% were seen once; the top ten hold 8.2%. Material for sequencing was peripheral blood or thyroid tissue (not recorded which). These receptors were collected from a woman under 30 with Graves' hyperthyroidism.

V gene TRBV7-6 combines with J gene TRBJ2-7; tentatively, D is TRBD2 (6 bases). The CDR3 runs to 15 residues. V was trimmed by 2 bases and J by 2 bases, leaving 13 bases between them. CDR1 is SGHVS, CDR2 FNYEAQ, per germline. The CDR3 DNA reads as TGTGCCAGCAGCTTAAGACGCGGGATACCCTACGAGCAGTACTTC. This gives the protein CASSLRRGIPYEQYF.

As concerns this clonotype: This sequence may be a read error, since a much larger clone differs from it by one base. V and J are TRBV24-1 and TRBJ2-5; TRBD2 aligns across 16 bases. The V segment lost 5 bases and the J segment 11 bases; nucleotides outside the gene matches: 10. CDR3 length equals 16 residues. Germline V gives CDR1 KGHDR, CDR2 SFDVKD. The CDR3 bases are TGTGCCACCAGTGTATTGGGACTAGCGGGAGGGGTAGAGCAGTACTTC. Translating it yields CATSVLGLAGGVEQYF.

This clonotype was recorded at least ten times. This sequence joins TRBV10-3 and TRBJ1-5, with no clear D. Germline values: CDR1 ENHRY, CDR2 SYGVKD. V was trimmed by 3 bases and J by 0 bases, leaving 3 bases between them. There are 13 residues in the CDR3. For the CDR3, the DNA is TGTGCCATCAGTGAATATAGCAATCAGCCCCAGCATTTT. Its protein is CAISEYSNQPQHF.

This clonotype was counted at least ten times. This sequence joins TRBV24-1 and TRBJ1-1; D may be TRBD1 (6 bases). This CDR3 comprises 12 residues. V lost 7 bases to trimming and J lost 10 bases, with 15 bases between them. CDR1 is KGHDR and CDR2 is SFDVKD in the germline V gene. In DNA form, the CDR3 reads TGTGCCACCAGCTCCTTAGGGGGGGGAGCTTTCTTT. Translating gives CATSSLGGGAFF.

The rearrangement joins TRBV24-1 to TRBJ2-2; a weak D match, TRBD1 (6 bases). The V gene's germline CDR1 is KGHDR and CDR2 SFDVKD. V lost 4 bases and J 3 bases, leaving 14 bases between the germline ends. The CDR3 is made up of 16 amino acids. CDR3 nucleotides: TGTGCCACCAGTGACTCGAGGGACACGCACACCGGGGAGCTGTTTTTT. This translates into CATSDSRDTHTGELFF.

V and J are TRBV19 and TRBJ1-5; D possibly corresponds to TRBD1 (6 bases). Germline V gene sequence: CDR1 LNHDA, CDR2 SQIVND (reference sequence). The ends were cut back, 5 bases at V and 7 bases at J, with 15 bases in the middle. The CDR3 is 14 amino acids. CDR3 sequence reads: CASSLMGGGQPQHF. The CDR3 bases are TGTGCCAGTAGTCTCATGGGGGGCGGGCAGCCCCAGCATTTT.

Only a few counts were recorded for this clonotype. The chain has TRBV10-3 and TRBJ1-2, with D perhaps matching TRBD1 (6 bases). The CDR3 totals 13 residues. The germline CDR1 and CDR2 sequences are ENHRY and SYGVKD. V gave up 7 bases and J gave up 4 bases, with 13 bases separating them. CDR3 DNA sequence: TGTGCCATCACTTCAATAGGGGGCTATGGCTACACCTTC. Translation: CAITSIGGYGYTF.

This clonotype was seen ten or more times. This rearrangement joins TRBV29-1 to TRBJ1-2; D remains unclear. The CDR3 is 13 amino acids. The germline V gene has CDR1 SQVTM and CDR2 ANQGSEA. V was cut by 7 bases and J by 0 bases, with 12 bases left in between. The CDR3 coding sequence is TGCAGCGCCTCTCGACTCGCTAACTATGGCTACACCTTC. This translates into CSASRLANYGYTF.

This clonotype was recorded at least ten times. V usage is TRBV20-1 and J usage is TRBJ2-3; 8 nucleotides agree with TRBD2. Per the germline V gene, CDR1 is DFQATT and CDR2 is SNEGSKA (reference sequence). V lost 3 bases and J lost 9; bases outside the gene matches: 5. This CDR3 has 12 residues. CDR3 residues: CSARERETTQYF. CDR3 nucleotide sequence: TGCAGTGCTAGGGAGCGGGAGACCACGCAGTATTTT.

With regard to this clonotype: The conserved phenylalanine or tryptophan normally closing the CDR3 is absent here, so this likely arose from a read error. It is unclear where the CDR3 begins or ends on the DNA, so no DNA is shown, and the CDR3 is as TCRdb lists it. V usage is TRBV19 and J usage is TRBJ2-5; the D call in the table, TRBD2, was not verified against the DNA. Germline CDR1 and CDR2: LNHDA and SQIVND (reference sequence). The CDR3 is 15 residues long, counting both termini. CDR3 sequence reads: CASSRTGLAVQETHL.

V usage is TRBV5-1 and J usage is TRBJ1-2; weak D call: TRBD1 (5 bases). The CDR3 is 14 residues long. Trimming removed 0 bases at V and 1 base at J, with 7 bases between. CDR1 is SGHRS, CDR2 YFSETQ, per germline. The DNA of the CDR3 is TGCGCCAGCAGCTTGGGGACATTTAACTATGGCTACACCTTC. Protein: CASSLGTFNYGYTF.

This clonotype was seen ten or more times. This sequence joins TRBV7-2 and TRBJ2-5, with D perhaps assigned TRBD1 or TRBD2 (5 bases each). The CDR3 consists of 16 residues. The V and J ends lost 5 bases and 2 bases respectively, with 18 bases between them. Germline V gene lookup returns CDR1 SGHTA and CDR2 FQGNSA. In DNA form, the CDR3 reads TGTGCCAGCAGCCCCCGATACGGGACGGATCAAGAGACCCAGTACTTC. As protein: CASSPRYGTDQETQYF. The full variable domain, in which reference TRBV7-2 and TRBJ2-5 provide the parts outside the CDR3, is GAGVSQSPSNKVTEKGKDVELRCDPISGHTALYWYRQSLGQGLEFLIYFQGNSAPDKSGLPSDRFSAERTGGSVSTLTIQRTQQEDSAVYLCASSPRYGTDQETQYFGPGTRLLVL.

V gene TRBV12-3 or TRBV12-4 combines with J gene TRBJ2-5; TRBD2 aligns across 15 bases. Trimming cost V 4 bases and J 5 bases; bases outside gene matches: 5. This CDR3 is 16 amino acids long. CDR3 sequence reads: CASSSGLAGGTETQYF. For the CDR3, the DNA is TGTGCCAGCAGTTCGGGACTAGCGGGAGGTACTGAGACCCAGTACTTC.

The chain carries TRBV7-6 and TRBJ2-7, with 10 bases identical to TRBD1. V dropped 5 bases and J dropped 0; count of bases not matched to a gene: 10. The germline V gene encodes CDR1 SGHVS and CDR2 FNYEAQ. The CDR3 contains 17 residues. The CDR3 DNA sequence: TGTGCCAGCAGCCTAGGGGCGGGACAGGGGACCTCCTACGAGCAGTACTTC. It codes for CASSLGAGQGTSYEQYF.

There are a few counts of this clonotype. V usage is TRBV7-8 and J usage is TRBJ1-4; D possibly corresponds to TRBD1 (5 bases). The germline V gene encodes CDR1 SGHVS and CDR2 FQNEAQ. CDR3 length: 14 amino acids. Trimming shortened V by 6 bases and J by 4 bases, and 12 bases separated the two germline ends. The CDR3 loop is CASRTGTGNEKLFF. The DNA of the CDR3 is TGTGCCAGCAGGACCGGGACGGGTAATGAAAAACTGTTTTTT.

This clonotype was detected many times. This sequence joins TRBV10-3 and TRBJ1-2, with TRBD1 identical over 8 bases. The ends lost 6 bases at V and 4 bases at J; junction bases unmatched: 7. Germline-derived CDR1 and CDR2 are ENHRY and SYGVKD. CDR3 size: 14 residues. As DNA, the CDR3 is TGTGCCATCAGACCGGACAGGGCGTCCTATGGCTACACCTTC. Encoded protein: CAIRPDRASYGYTF.

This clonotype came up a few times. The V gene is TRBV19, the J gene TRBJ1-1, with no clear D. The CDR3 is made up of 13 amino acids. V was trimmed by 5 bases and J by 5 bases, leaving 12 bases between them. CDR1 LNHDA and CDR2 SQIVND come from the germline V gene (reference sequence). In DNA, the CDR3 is TGTGCCAGTAGTGCGGGCGGAAGGACTGAAGCTTTCTTT. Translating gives CASSAGGRTEAFF.

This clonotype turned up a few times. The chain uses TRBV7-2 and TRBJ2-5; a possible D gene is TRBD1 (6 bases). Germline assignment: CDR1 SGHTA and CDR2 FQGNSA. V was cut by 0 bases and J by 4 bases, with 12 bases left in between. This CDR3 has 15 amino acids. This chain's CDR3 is CASSLAGTTGETQYF. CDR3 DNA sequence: TGTGCCAGCAGCTTAGCCGGGACAACAGGAGAGACCCAGTACTTC.

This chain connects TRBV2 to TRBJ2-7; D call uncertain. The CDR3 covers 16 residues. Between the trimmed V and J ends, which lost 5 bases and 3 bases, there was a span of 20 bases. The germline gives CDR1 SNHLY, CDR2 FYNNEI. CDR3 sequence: CASSYSVQALGYEQYF. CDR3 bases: TGTGCCAGCAGTTATTCCGTCCAGGCCTTAGGCTACGAGCAGTACTTC.

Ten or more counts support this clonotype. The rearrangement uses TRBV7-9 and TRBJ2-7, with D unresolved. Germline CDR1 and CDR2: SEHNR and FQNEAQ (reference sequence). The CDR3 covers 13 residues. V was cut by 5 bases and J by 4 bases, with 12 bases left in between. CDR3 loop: CASSRTEPYEQYF. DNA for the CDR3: TGTGCCAGCAGCAGGACCGAGCCTTACGAGCAGTACTTC.

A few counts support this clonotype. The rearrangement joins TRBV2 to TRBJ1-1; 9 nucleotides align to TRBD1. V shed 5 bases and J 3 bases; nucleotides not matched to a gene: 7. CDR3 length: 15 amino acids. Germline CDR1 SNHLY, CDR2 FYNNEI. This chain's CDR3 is CASSSPGQGYTEAFF. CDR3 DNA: TGTGCCAGCAGTTCCCCGGGACAGGGCTACACTGAAGCTTTCTTT.

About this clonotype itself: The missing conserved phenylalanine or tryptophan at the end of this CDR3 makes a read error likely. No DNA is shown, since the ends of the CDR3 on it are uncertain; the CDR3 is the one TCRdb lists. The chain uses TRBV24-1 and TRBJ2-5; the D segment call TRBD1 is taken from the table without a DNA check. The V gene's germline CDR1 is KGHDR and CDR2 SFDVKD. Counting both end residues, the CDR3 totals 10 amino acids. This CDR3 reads CATSDLGPNT.

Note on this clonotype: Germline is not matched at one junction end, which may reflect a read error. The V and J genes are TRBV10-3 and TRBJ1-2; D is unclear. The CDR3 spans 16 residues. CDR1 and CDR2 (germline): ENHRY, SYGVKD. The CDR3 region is CASSYSPWGSNYGYTF. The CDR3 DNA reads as TGTGCCAGCAGTTACTCGCCTTGGGGTTCTAACTATGGCTACACCTTC.

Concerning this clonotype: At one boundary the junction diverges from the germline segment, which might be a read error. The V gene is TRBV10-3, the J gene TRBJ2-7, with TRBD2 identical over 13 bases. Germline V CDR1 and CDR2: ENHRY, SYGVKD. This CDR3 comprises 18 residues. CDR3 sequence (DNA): TGTGCCAGCAGTTACTGGGGACTAGCGGGACGGGGGGGCAACGAGCAGTACTTC. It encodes CASSYWGLAGRGGNEQYF.

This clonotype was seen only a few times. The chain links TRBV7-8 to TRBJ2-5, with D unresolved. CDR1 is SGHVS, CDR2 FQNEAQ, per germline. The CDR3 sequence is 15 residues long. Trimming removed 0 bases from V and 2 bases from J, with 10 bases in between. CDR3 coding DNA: TGTGCCAGCAGCTTAGCCGGCTGGAAACAAGAGACCCAGTACTTC. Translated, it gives CASSLAGWKQETQYF.

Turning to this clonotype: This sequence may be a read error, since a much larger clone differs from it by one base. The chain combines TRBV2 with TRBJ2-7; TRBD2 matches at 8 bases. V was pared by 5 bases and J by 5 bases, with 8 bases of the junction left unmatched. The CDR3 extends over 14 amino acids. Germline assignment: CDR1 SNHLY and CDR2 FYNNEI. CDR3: CASSLGGAGHEQYF. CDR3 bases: TGTGCCAGCAGTCTCGGGGGGGCGGGCCACGAGCAGTACTTC. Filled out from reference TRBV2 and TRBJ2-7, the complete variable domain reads EPEVTQTPSHQVTQMGQEVILRCVPISNHLYFYWYRQILGQKVEFLVSFYNNEISEKSEIFDDQFSVERPDGSNFTLKIRSTKLEDSAMYFCASSLGGAGHEQYFGPGTRLTVT.

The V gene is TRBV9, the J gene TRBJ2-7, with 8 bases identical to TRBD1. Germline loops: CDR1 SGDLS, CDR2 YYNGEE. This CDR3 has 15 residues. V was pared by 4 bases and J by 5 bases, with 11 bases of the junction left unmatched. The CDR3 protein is CASSQRGQVSDEQYF. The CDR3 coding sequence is TGTGCCAGCAGCCAGAGGGGACAGGTTTCGGACGAGCAGTACTTC.

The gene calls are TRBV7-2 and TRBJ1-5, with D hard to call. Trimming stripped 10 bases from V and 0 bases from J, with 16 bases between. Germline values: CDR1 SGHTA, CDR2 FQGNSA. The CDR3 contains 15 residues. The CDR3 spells CATKVGGYSNQPQHF. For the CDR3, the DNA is TGTGCCACCAAAGTAGGCGGCTATAGCAATCAGCCCCAGCATTTT.

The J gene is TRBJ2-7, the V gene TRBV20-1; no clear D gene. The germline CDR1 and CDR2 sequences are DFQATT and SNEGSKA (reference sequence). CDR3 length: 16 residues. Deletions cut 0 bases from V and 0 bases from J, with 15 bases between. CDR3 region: CSARDKPGSSSYEQYF. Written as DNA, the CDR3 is TGCAGTGCTAGAGATAAGCCGGGCTCTAGCTCCTACGAGCAGTACTTC.

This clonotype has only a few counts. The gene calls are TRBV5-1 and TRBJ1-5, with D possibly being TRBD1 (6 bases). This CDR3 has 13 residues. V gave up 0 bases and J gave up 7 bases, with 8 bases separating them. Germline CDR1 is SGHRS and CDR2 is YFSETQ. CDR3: CASSLGQVQPQHF. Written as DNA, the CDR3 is TGCGCCAGCAGCTTGGGACAGGTCCAGCCCCAGCATTTT.